This TCR beta chain was documented in a study of blood T cell repertoires in COVID-19. Study background: The analysed material was cDNA or gDNA that came from T cells, B-cell-depleted T cells, or PBMCs.

The CDR3 totals 14 residues. Per germline, CDR1 SNHLY and CDR2 FYNNEI. V lost 6 bases to trimming and J lost 2 bases, with 13 bases between them. Source study methods: For nucleated cells, counts were estimated from reference gene primer amplification. Here immunoSEQ multiplex PCR was the method, and the copy in TCRdb shows in-frame clones only, minus some. V and J calls and clone size are those listed in that table; D and trimming were worked out from the DNA. The data show roughly 40,000 clones, 88% seen once. The TCR comes from a human donor in a cohort sampled during active COVID-19. The chain uses TRBV2 and TRBJ1-2; maybe TRBD1 (6 bases). Material for sequencing was peripheral blood. The CDR3 loop reads CASRDGRGNYGYTF. In nucleotides, the CDR3 is TGTGCCAGCAGAGACGGGAGGGGGAACTATGGCTACACCTTC.